A single T cell receptor beta chain is shown here with its context. The antigen remains undetermined. Other DNA variants within this sample encode the same CDR3. The germline CDR1 and CDR2 sequences are MNHNS and SASEGT. CDR3 length equals 12 residues. The V gene lost 3 bases and the J gene lost 3 bases, with 4 bases spanning the gap. The authors obtained roughly 1.8 micrograms of genomic DNA from cryopreserved PBMCs for TCR beta libraries. Sequenced by immunoSEQ multiplex PCR; TCRdb stores in-frame clones only, minus some. Of tens of thousands of clones listed, 83% were seen once; the top ten hold approximately 35%. These data are taken from a study of cytotoxic CD8 clonotypes in ibrutinib-treated CLL. Study at large: Investigators reported roughly 24 partial and 2 complete responses; after median 68 months, approximately 15 patients remained remitted and about twelve progressed.

Findings and caveats of the study: Clonality was elevated at ibrutinib response and had returned toward baseline at progression. Exceeding age-matched healthy donors, baseline clonality also tracked the counts of circulating CD8+ T cells.

The source was PBMCs, collected after 24 months of ibrutinib treatment. The genes are TRBV6-1 and TRBJ2-3; D call uncertain. The clonotype originates from a human donor with chronic lymphocytic leukemia. CDR3 bases: TGTGCCAGCAGTGAGGGGACAGATACGCAGTATTTT. Translation: CASSEGTDTQYF.